This is a list of T cell receptor beta chains from one sample in a study of blood T cell repertoires in COVID-19. Clones were sequenced by immunoSEQ multiplex PCR, and TCRdb holds only the in-frame ones, with some missing. The sample has 150,000 to 200,000 clones, 75% to 80% seen once. Sequencing was carried out using peripheral blood. The receptor set was obtained from a woman aged 70-85 years with acute or convalescent COVID-19. The CDR3 runs from the conserved cysteine through the conserved F or W. A D gene is named only where the DNA matches it firmly. Not all rows give a size; the values are once, few, many and, for expanded clones, a class.

D: TRBD2; V: TRBV6-1; size: NA; J: TRBJ2-7; length: 16; CDR3: CASSEALRGRAYEQYF; DNA: TGTGCCAGCAGTGAAGCGCTTCGAGGGAGGGCCTACGAGCAGTACTTC
D: TRBD2; V: TRBV7-3; size: NA; J: TRBJ2-1; length: 15; CDR3: CASSSFSGAYNEQFF; DNA: TGTGCCAGCAGCTCCTTTAGCGGGGCCTACAATGAGCAGTTCTTC
D: NA; V: TRBV7-2; size: few; J: TRBJ1-4; length: 14; CDR3: CASSSSGGHEKLFF; DNA: TGTGCCAGCAGCTCCTCGGGGGGGCATGAAAAACTGTTTTTT
D: TRBD2; V: TRBV20-1; size: few; J: TRBJ2-1; length: 19; CDR3: CSASGTGTSGILSIGEQFF; DNA: TGCAGTGCTAGTGGAACCGGGACTAGCGGTATCCTTTCGATAGGGGAGCAGTTCTTC
D: TRBD1; V: TRBV29-1; size: NA; J: TRBJ2-5; length: 14; CDR3: CSFRTGIGQETQYF; DNA: TGCAGCTTCCGGACAGGGATCGGCCAAGAGACCCAGTACTTC
D: NA; V: TRBV29-1; size: NA; J: TRBJ2-7; length: 12; CDR3: CSVLTYRTVQYF; DNA: TGCAGCGTTCTGACATATCGGACAGTGCAGTACTTC
D: NA; V: TRBV1; size: NA; J: TRBJ2-1; length: 19; CDR3: CTSSHSRLAGDCFYNEQFF; DNA: TGCACCAGCAGCCATTCCCGACTAGCGGGAGACTGCTTCTACAATGAGCAGTTCTTC
D: TRBD2; V: TRBV19; size: NA; J: TRBJ2-1; length: 13; CDR3: CASSIGLADEQFF; DNA: TGTGCCAGTAGTATCGGACTAGCGGATGAGCAGTTCTTC
D: NA; V: TRBV28; size: NA; J: TRBJ1-2; length: 14; CDR3: CASSLIRGGRGYTF; DNA: TGTGCCAGCAGTTTAATTCGGGGTGGGAGAGGCTACACCTTC
D: TRBD1; V: TRBV15; size: NA; J: TRBJ2-7; length: 14; CDR3: CATSKERDSYEQYF; DNA: TGTGCCACCAGTAAAGAACGGGACAGCTACGAGCAGTACTTC
D: NA; V: TRBV13; size: NA; J: TRBJ2-1; length: 15; CDR3: CASSYRTGVYNEQFF; DNA: TGTGCCAGCAGCTATAGGACTGGGGTTTACAATGAGCAGTTCTTC
D: NA; V: TRBV3-1/TRBV3-2; size: NA; J: TRBJ2-7; length: 16; CDR3: CASSQERLARVGEQYF; DNA: TGTGCCAGCAGCCAAGAAAGGCTAGCGAGAGTCGGGGAGCAGTACTTC
D: TRBD1; V: TRBV2; size: NA; J: TRBJ1-5; length: 13; CDR3: CASRAEGQGGWHF; DNA: TGTGCCAGCAGGGCTGAGGGACAGGGCGGTTGGCATTTT
D: NA; V: TRBV6-4; size: NA; J: TRBJ2-7; length: 19; CDR3: CASSDRPRTGIKPSYEQYF; DNA: TGTGCCAGCAGTGACAGGCCCCGAACAGGGATTAAACCCTCCTACGAGCAGTACTTC
D: TRBD2; V: TRBV12-3/TRBV12-4; size: once; J: TRBJ2-7; length: 12; CDR3: CATGTSGREQYF; DNA: TGTGCCACCGGGACTAGCGGACGCGAGCAGTACTTC
D: TRBD1; V: TRBV10-3; size: NA; J: TRBJ2-3; length: 13; CDR3: CAIRGQGSDTQYF; DNA: TGTGCCATCAGGGGACAGGGTTCAGATACGCAGTATTTT
D: NA; V: TRBV18; size: NA; J: TRBJ1-1; length: 14; CDR3: CASSPTAGHTEAFF; DNA: TGTGCCAGCTCACCTACGGCGGGACACACTGAAGCTTTCTTT
D: NA; V: TRBV7-2; size: NA; J: TRBJ1-4; length: 16; CDR3: CASSPGGGTTNEKLFF; DNA: TGTGCCAGCAGCCCTGGCGGCGGCACAACTAATGAAAAACTGTTTTTT
D: TRBD1; V: TRBV15; size: NA; J: TRBJ1-3; length: 15; CDR3: CATSVNRDRGDTIYF; DNA: TGTGCCACCAGCGTCAACCGGGACAGGGGAGACACCATATATTTT
D: NA; V: TRBV7-9; size: NA; J: TRBJ2-6; length: 16; CDR3: CASSPTQVSGANVLTF; DNA: TGTGCCAGCAGCCCAACTCAAGTCTCTGGGGCCAACGTCCTGACTTTC
D: NA; V: TRBV27; size: NA; J: TRBJ1-4; length: 14; CDR3: CASRPLGGDEKLFF; DNA: TGTGCCAGCAGGCCCCTGGGGGGGGACGAAAAACTGTTTTTT
D: NA; V: TRBV5-1; size: NA; J: TRBJ2-2; length: 14; CDR3: CASSNNANTGELFF; DNA: TGCGCCAGCAGTAACAACGCGAACACCGGGGAGCTGTTTTTT
D: NA; V: TRBV19; size: NA; J: TRBJ2-7; length: 13; CDR3: CASSPNRAGEQYF; DNA: TGTGCCAGTTCTCCAAACAGGGCGGGCGAGCAGTACTTC
D: NA; V: TRBV7-2; size: NA; J: TRBJ2-1; length: 14; CDR3: CASSLAPGGDEQFF; DNA: TGTGCCAGCAGCTTAGCGCCCGGGGGAGATGAGCAGTTCTTC
D: TRBD1; V: TRBV10-2; size: NA; J: TRBJ1-4; length: 18; CDR3: CASPKGAGAVATNEKLFF; DNA: TGCGCCAGCCCTAAGGGGGCAGGGGCCGTTGCAACTAATGAAAAACTGTTTTTT
D: NA; V: TRBV3-1/TRBV3-2; size: NA; J: TRBJ2-2; length: 12; CDR3: CASSRLDGELFF; DNA: TGTGCCAGCAGTCGACTAGACGGGGAGCTGTTTTTT
D: NA; V: TRBV5-1; size: once; J: TRBJ2-3; length: 14; CDR3: CAGPPNRSTDTQYF; DNA: TGCGCCGGTCCCCCGAACAGGAGCACAGATACGCAGTATTTT
D: TRBD2; V: TRBV20-1; size: NA; J: TRBJ2-7; length: 14; CDR3: CSASFSSGRGEQYF; DNA: TGCAGTGCTAGTTTTTCTAGCGGGAGAGGCGAGCAGTACTTC
D: NA; V: TRBV29-1; size: NA; J: TRBJ2-1; length: 14; CDR3: CSVEQGPKRNEQFF; DNA: TGCAGCGTTGAACAGGGCCCAAAAAGGAATGAGCAGTTCTTC
D: NA; V: TRBV19; size: NA; J: TRBJ2-3; length: 14; CDR3: CASSNPPRGWAQYF; DNA: TGTGCCAGTAGTAACCCACCCCGAGGGTGGGCGCAGTATTTT
D: NA; V: TRBV9; size: NA; J: TRBJ1-4; length: 15; CDR3: CASSIGVSLGEKLFF; DNA: TGTGCCAGCAGTATAGGTGTGTCCCTGGGCGAAAAACTGTTTTTT
D: TRBD1; V: TRBV5-8; size: NA; J: TRBJ1-6; length: 14; CDR3: CASSPGQMNSPLHF; DNA: TGTGCCAGCAGCCCGGGACAGATGAATTCACCCCTCCACTTT
D: TRBD1; V: TRBV3-1/TRBV3-2; size: NA; J: TRBJ2-7; length: 15; CDR3: CASSPTGISSYEQYF; DNA: TGTGCCAGCAGCCCGACAGGGATAAGCTCCTACGAGCAGTACTTC